This TCR beta chain was identified in a study of shared clonotypes between healthy human individuals. Overall study findings and caveats: Despite large depth, rarefaction showed incomplete sorted-subset sequencing. Relative to clonotypes present in all four donors, those not shared had lower generation probabilities.

It was at deep level that the assay was run. Sorted-subset replicate PCRs used around 200 ng DNA, approximately 33,000 T cell genomes. TCRdb's table, derived via immunoSEQ multiplex PCR, lists solely in-frame clones and lacks some. Seen here are about 2 million clones, roughly 96% observed once, and the top ten hold about 0.13%. Turning to this clone: What it binds is not known.

Germline CDR1 SQVTM, CDR2 ANQGSEA. V was clipped by 4 bases and J by 5 bases; unmatched bases: 7. The CDR3 sequence is 13 residues long. The chain uses TRBV29-1 and TRBJ1-1, with 7 bases aligning to TRBD1. The specimen was naive CD4+ T cells sorted from blood. Subset: CD45RA+ positively selected. The clonotype was recovered from a man younger than 35 in good health. The CDR3 loop reads CSVGLQGSTEAFF. The DNA for the CDR3 is TGCAGCGTTGGATTACAGGGGTCGACTGAAGCTTTCTTT.